These 22 T cell receptor beta chains came from one sample sequenced in a study of T cells in tuberculosis. The table came from immunoSEQ multiplex PCR; TCRdb's copy has only in-frame clones and leaves some out. The table includes about 30,000 clones, around 90% detected once. Sequenced material: PBMCs. Receptor source: a donor between 10 and 35 years old with latent tuberculosis or without tuberculosis infection.

The J gene is TRBJ1-2, the V gene TRBV14; the D gene is possibly TRBD1 (6 bases). The CDR3 covers 17 residues. From germline, CDR1 is SGHDN and CDR2 FVKESK. Trimming took off 1 base at V and 2 bases at J, with 17 bases between the two ends. The CDR3 sequence is CASSQVRAQGTNYGYTF. CDR3 sequence (DNA): TGTGCCAGCAGCCAAGTCCGAGCGCAAGGGACAAACTATGGCTACACCTTC.

The chain couples TRBV9 to TRBJ1-2; 8 nucleotides line up with TRBD1. The CDR3 sequence is 14 residues long. CDR1 SGDLS and CDR2 YYNGEE come from the germline V gene. Trimming removed 3 bases from V and 4 bases from J; junction bases left unmatched: 5. CDR3 amino acids: CASSAGQEFYGYTF. The CDR3 DNA sequence: TGTGCCAGCAGCGCGGGACAGGAATTCTATGGCTACACCTTC. The variable domain in full, with the rest retrieved from reference TRBV9 and TRBJ1-2, is DSGVTQTPKHLITATGQRVTLRCSPRSGDLSVYWYQQSLDQGLQFLIQYYNGEERAKGNILERFSAQQFPDLHSELNLSSLELGDSALYFCASSAGQEFYGYTFGSGTRLTVV.

The rearrangement joins TRBV6-1 to TRBJ1-5; 9 bases agree with TRBD1. The V gene end was trimmed by 2 bases and the J gene end by 4 bases; junction bases not matched to a gene: 6. Germline CDR1 reads MNHNS; CDR2 reads SASEGT. This CDR3 region has 16 residues. The CDR3 spells CASSEYPGQGNQPQHF. The CDR3 coding sequence is TGTGCCAGCAGTGAATACCCGGGACAGGGAAATCAGCCCCAGCATTTT.

This chain links TRBV29-1 with TRBJ1-2; D possibly corresponds to TRBD1 (6 bases). V lost 7 bases, J lost 6 bases, and 18 bases lay in between. Looked up from germline, CDR1 is SQVTM and CDR2 is ANQGSEA. This CDR3 comprises 13 residues. CDR3: CSASTGYDHGYTF. The DNA of the CDR3 is TGCAGCGCTTCAACAGGGTATGACCATGGCTACACCTTC.

The rearrangement uses TRBV27 and TRBJ2-2, with 8 bases identical to TRBD2. The CDR3 consists of 13 residues. Germline loops: CDR1 MNHEY, CDR2 SMNVEV (reference sequence). Losses at the gene ends were 4 bases for V and 11 bases for J; bases not matched to a gene: 6. CDR3 sequence reads: CASSSASGGELFF. The CDR3 DNA reads TGTGCCAGCAGTTCCGCCAGCGGGGGCGAGCTGTTTTTT.

CDR3 protein: CASSSTGASQPQHF. The CDR3 region has the DNA TGTGCCAGCAGCTCTACAGGGGCGAGCCAGCCCCAGCATTTT. This chain connects TRBV27 to TRBJ1-5; 7 nucleotides align to TRBD1. The V gene's germline CDR1 is MNHEY and CDR2 SMNVEV (reference sequence). The CDR3 spans 14 residues. J lost 7 bases, V lost 6 bases, and 9 bases had no gene match.

This clone was picked up a small number of times. V is TRBV15 and J is TRBJ2-3, with no clear D. V lost 0 bases, J lost 4 bases, and 17 bases lay in between. CDR3 length equals 17 residues. CDR1 is LNHNV and CDR2 is YYDKDF in the germline V gene (reference sequence). As DNA, the CDR3 is TGTGCCACCAGCAGAGAGGCAATAAGAGGAGTTTCAGATACGCAGTATTTT. This codes for CATSREAIRGVSDTQYF.

This chain links TRBV5-4 with TRBJ2-1; 9 bases agree with TRBD1. This CDR3 is 15 amino acids long. Germline CDR1 and CDR2: SGHNT and YYREEE (reference sequence). The ends lost 2 bases at V and 5 bases at J; junction bases unmatched: 5. This CDR3 reads CASSLGQGTNNEQFF. The CDR3 DNA is TGTGCCAGCAGCTTAGGACAGGGGACGAACAATGAGCAGTTCTTC. The full variable domain, with the rest looked up from reference TRBV5-4 and TRBJ2-1, is ETGVTQSPTHLIKTRGQQVTLRCSSQSGHNTVSWYQQALGQGPQFIFQYYREEENGRGNFPPRFSGLQFPNYSSELNVNALELDDSALYLCASSLGQGTNNEQFFGPGTRLTVL.

The V gene is TRBV6-5, the J gene TRBJ1-2; 7 bases align to TRBD1. This CDR3 spans 14 amino acids. Germline trimming cut 6 bases from V and 4 bases from J; bases unmatched to any gene: 8. Germline CDR1 and CDR2: MNHEY and SVGAGI. The CDR3: CASSPEGAPYGYTF. The CDR3 DNA sequence: TGTGCCAGCAGCCCGGAGGGGGCACCCTATGGCTACACCTTC.

This chain joins TRBV11-2 and TRBJ1-1; 8 nucleotides line up with TRBD1. Unmatched junction bases numbered 21, after V lost 8 bases and J lost 4 bases. CDR1 is SGHAT and CDR2 is FQNNGV in the germline V gene. CDR3 length equals 18 residues. In nucleotides, the CDR3 is TGTGCCAGCGGCGATCTCCCGGGACAGGCACGATCGGGCACTGAAGCTTTCTTT. Translation: CASGDLPGQARSGTEAFF.

This chain connects TRBV6-5 to TRBJ2-7; tentatively, D is TRBD2 (7 bases). Trimming stripped 6 bases from V and 4 bases from J, with 16 bases between. The CDR3 covers 14 residues. The V gene's germline CDR1 is MNHEY and CDR2 SVGAGI. The CDR3 is CASRRGGEKYEQYF. DNA of the CDR3: TGTGCCAGCAGGAGGGGGGGTGAAAAGTACGAGCAGTACTTC.

The V gene is TRBV4-1, the J gene TRBJ1-1, with D perhaps matching TRBD1 (6 bases). V dropped 1 base and J dropped 0 bases, with 15 bases sitting between them. This CDR3 is built from 17 residues. Germline V gene data show CDR1 as MGHRA and CDR2 as YSYEKL. The CDR3 sequence is CASSQARGWGMNTEAFF. The DNA of the CDR3 is TGCGCCAGCAGCCAAGCCAGGGGATGGGGTATGAACACTGAAGCTTTCTTT.

This chain joins TRBV7-2 and TRBJ1-5; no clear D. V lost 2 bases and J 7 bases, leaving 12 bases between the germline ends. The CDR3 sequence is 14 residues long. Germline V gene sequence: CDR1 SGHTA, CDR2 FQGNSA. The DNA for the CDR3 is TGTGCCAGCAGCTTATTGTTCTCGAGCCAGCCCCAGCATTTT. Translation: CASSLLFSSQPQHF. Full variable domain (missing parts from reference TRBV7-2 and TRBJ1-5): GAGVSQSPSNKVTEKGKDVELRCDPISGHTALYWYRQSLGQGLEFLIYFQGNSAPDKSGLPSDRFSAERTGGSVSTLTIQRTQQEDSAVYLCASSLLFSSQPQHFGDGTRLSIL.

The J gene is TRBJ2-5, the V gene TRBV6-1; 9 positions agree with TRBD1. The CDR3 has 15 residues. J gave up 3 bases and V 7 bases, and 9 bases lay outside the gene matches. Germline CDR1 and CDR2: MNHNS and SASEGT. This CDR3 reads CASTFLGQGKETQYF. The CDR3 bases are TGTGCCAGCACCTTCCTTGGACAGGGGAAAGAGACCCAGTACTTC.

The V gene is TRBV4-1, the J gene TRBJ2-1; TRBD1 matches 7 bases. Germline CDR1 MGHRA, CDR2 YSYEKL. CDR3 length: 14 amino acids. Trimming removed 4 bases from V and 7 bases from J; junction bases left unmatched: 7. CDR3 amino acids: CASSPYPTGNEQFF. The CDR3 coding sequence is TGCGCCAGCAGCCCATACCCGACAGGGAATGAGCAGTTCTTC.

The rearrangement joins TRBV5-1 to TRBJ2-1; D may be TRBD2 (5 bases). CDR1 SGHRS and CDR2 YFSETQ come from the germline V gene. V shed 0 bases and J shed 8 bases, with 6 bases lying between them. The CDR3 is 12 amino acids. The CDR3 DNA sequence: TGCGCCAGCAGCTTGGCCGGGGATGAGCAGTTCTTC. This sequence encodes CASSLAGDEQFF.

The chain uses TRBV2 and TRBJ2-3; D gene unclear. V was cut by 8 bases and J by 10 bases, with 13 bases left in between. CDR1 is SNHLY, CDR2 FYNNEI, per germline. The CDR3 loop spans 11 amino acids. This CDR3 is CASGTPVPQYF. The CDR3 coding sequence is TGTGCCAGCGGCACACCCGTTCCGCAGTATTTT.

The chain has TRBV11-2 and TRBJ1-3, with a possible D match to TRBD1 (6 bases). CDR3 length: 14 amino acids. Germline CDR1 SGHAT, CDR2 FQNNGV. V lost 6 bases, J lost 4 bases, and 13 bases lay in between. In nucleotides, the CDR3 is TGTGCCAGCAGTTACAGGGCTTACGGAAACACCATATATTTT. Its translation: CASSYRAYGNTIYF.

This chain connects TRBV9 to TRBJ2-1; 9 nucleotides agree with TRBD2. This CDR3 has 16 residues. Germline CDR1 SGDLS, CDR2 YYNGEE. After removal of 4 bases from V and 6 bases from J, the junction contained 11 bases not matched to a gene. The CDR3 reads CASSFAVERGANEQFF. The CDR3 region has the DNA TGTGCCAGCAGCTTTGCTGTAGAGCGGGGGGCCAATGAGCAGTTCTTC.

V gene TRBV2 combines with J gene TRBJ1-3, with 9 bases lining up with TRBD1. The CDR3 extends over 15 amino acids. J gave up 0 bases and V 4 bases, and 1 base lay outside the gene matches. In germline, CDR1 is SNHLY, CDR2 FYNNEI. CDR3 sequence: CASSVDRGSGNTIYF. The CDR3 bases are TGTGCCAGCAGTGTGGACAGGGGCTCTGGAAACACCATATATTTT.

This clone is a singleton in its sample. V is TRBV18 and J is TRBJ2-3, with D possibly TRBD1 on 5 matching bases. The length of the CDR3 is 16 residues. Germline V gene sequence: CDR1 KGHSH, CDR2 LQKENI. V gave up 1 base and J gave up 0 bases, with 11 bases separating them. The CDR3 bases are TGTGCCAGCTCACCACGGATGGCAGGGAGCACAGATACGCAGTATTTT. It specifies CASSPRMAGSTDTQYF.

V and J are TRBV6-5 and TRBJ1-2, with TRBD1 matching over 11 bases. V shed 4 bases, J shed 8 bases, and the junction held 3 bases outside the gene matches. The CDR3 has 13 residues. The germline gives CDR1 MNHEY, CDR2 SVGAGI. CDR3 residues: CASSSGTGGGYTF. The CDR3 nucleotides read TGTGCCAGCAGTTCCGGGACAGGGGGAGGCTACACCTTC.